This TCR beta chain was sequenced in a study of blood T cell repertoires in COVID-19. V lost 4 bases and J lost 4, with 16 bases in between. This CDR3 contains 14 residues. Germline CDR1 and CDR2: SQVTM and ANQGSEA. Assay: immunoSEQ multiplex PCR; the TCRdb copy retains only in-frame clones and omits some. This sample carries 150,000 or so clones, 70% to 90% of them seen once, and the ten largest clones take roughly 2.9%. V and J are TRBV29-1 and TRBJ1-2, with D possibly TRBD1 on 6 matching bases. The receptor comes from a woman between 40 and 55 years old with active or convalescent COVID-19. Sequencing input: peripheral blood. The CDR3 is CSVGGGRVGYGYTF. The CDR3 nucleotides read TGCAGCGTTGGCGGGGGCAGGGTGGGCTATGGCTACACCTTC.